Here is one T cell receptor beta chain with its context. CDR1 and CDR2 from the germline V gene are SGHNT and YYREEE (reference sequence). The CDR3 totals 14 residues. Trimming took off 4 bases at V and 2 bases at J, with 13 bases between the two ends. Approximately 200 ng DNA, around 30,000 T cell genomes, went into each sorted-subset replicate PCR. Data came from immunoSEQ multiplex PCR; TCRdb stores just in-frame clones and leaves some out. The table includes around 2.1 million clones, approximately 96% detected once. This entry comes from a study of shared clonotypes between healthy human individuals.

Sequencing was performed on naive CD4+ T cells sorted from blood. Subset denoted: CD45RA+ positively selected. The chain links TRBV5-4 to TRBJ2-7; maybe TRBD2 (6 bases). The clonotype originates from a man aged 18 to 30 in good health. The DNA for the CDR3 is TGTGCCAGCAGCCATAAGCGGGCCACCTACGAGCAGTACTTC. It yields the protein CASSHKRATYEQYF.